This TCR beta chain came from a study of tumor and adjacent non-tumor tissue in lung cancer. Overall study: Aged about 31 to 80 years, patients included 10 men and several women with stage I to III disease. Study results and limitations: Normal lung showed higher cumulative top 100 clone frequency than tumor. Significantly higher TCR diversity was found in tumor than normal lung. Higher tumor TCR diversity was associated with shorter survival.

CDR1 and CDR2 (germline): SGHAT, FQNNGV. The CDR3 covers 15 residues. Three rounds of nested PCR, following a modified ARM-PCR protocol, produced the TCRbeta library. TCRdb recomputed calls from the multiplex PCR reads with MiXCR, one row per CDR3 protein. The sample holds around 74,000 distinct CDR3 sequences; approximately 71% are singletons and the top ten take around a quarter. RNA was extracted from bulk tissue without any cell sorting. More than 3 cm separated this lung sample from the edge of the tumor. This clonotype was recorded a few times. Antigen specificity is unknown. A junction end diverges from the germline sequence, so it may reflect a read error.

The origin of this receptor is a woman in her forties or fifties with non-small cell lung cancer. Sequencing was performed on distant non-tumor lung tissue. This chain links TRBV11-2 with TRBJ2-7; D possibly corresponds to TRBD2 (6 bases). The CDR3, as DNA: TGTGCCAACACCGATGGGGCGGGAACCGATGGGCAGCAGTATTTC. Amino acid sequence: CANTDGAGTDGQQYF. The complete variable domain, with remaining parts taken from reference TRBV11-2 and TRBJ2-7, reads EAGVAQSPRYKIIEKRQSVAFWCNPISGHATLYWYQQILGQGPKLLIQFQNNGVVDDSQLPKDRFSAERLKGVDSTLKIQPAKLEDSAVYLCANTDGAGTDGQQYFGPGTRLTVT.